Following are 26 T cell receptor beta chains from one sample sequenced in a study of blood T cell repertoires in COVID-19. Data came from immunoSEQ multiplex PCR; TCRdb stores just in-frame clones and leaves some out. The table has 150,000 to 200,000 clones, roughly 70% seen once; the top ten hold under 3.5%. Sample: peripheral blood. Every receptor here comes from a woman aged 80 or older with acute or convalescent COVID-19.

The chain couples TRBV30 to TRBJ1-1; D might be TRBD1 (5 bases). The CDR3 length is 12 residues. The germline V gene encodes CDR1 GTSNPN and CDR2 SVGIG (reference sequence). The germline V and J ends were trimmed by 3 bases and 6 bases, with 11 bases remaining between them. The CDR3 nucleotides read TGTGCCTGGAGAGGCCAGGGCGCTGAAGCTTTCTTT. Its protein is CAWRGQGAEAFF.

This chain joins TRBV5-4 and TRBJ2-5; 9 bases agree with TRBD1. The CDR3 spans 17 residues. Germline CDR1 SGHNT, CDR2 YYREEE (reference sequence). The V segment lost 3 bases and the J segment 5 bases; nucleotides outside the gene matches: 14. CDR3 residues: CASSSGVRTGVGETQYF. The CDR3 region has the DNA TGTGCCAGCAGCTCCGGAGTACGGACAGGGGTAGGGGAGACCCAGTACTTC.

The chain has TRBV29-1 and TRBJ1-5; D gene ambiguous. CDR1 is SQVTM, CDR2 ANQGSEA, per germline. V was cut by 4 bases and J by 1 base, with 5 bases left in between. This CDR3 contains 12 residues. The CDR3 here is CSVGQSNQPQHF. Written as DNA, the CDR3 is TGCAGCGTTGGACAAAGCAATCAGCCCCAGCATTTT.

V is TRBV5-1 and J is TRBJ1-1; D gene ambiguous. Germline V gene lookup returns CDR1 SGHRS and CDR2 YFSETQ. This CDR3 region has 15 residues. With 0 bases removed from V and 0 bases from J, the gap between germline ends came to 9 bases. The chain's CDR3 is CASSLEGLMNTEAFF. The CDR3, as DNA: TGCGCCAGCAGCTTGGAAGGACTGATGAACACTGAAGCTTTCTTT.

This sequence joins TRBV9 and TRBJ2-3, with TRBD2 matching over 11 bases. The CDR3 runs 20 residues. Per germline, CDR1 SGDLS and CDR2 YYNGEE. The trim removed 0 bases at V and 0 bases at J, leaving 12 bases unmatched. For the CDR3, the DNA is TGTGCCAGCAGCGTAGGACTAGCGGGAAGATTTGGGACTAGCACAGATACGCAGTATTTT. This translates into CASSVGLAGRFGTSTDTQYF. Supplemented by reference TRBV9 and TRBJ2-3, the full variable domain reads DSGVTQTPKHLITATGQRVTLRCSPRSGDLSVYWYQQSLDQGLQFLIQYYNGEERAKGNILERFSAQQFPDLHSELNLSSLELGDSALYFCASSVGLAGRFGTSTDTQYFGPGTRLTVL.

V and J are TRBV7-3 and TRBJ1-3, with D unresolved. Trimming removed 4 bases from V and 2 bases from J, with 6 bases in between. Germline CDR1 SGHTA, CDR2 FQGTGA. This CDR3 region has 13 residues. As DNA, the CDR3 is TGTGCCAGCAGCTCCGGTCCTGGAAACACCATATATTTT. This sequence encodes CASSSGPGNTIYF.

The rearrangement links TRBV7-3 to TRBJ1-1; TRBD1 matches 8 bases. The junction had 8 bases not matched to a gene; V was cut back by 5 bases and J by 0 bases. CDR1 is SGHTA, CDR2 FQGTGA, per germline. CDR3 length: 16 residues. CDR3 loop: CASSTQGADMNTEAFF. For the CDR3, the DNA is TGTGCCAGCAGCACCCAGGGGGCGGACATGAACACTGAAGCTTTCTTT.

The V gene is TRBV6-4, the J gene TRBJ2-7; the match to TRBD1 covers 7 bases. Germline CDR1 is MRHNA and CDR2 is SNTAGT. The CDR3 is 13 amino acids. Trimming cost V 3 bases and J 4 bases; bases outside gene matches: 3. CDR3 amino acids: CASSEKTGYEQYF. CDR3 in DNA: TGTGCCAGCAGTGAAAAGACAGGGTACGAGCAGTACTTC.

The chain recombines TRBV6-5 with TRBJ1-4; 7 bases align to TRBD1. The junction had 3 bases not matched to a gene; V was cut back by 4 bases and J by 4 bases. Germline assignment: CDR1 MNHEY and CDR2 SVGAGI. The CDR3 length is 14 residues. This CDR3 is CASSLDRINEKLFF. CDR3 nucleotides: TGTGCCAGCAGTTTGGACAGGATTAATGAAAAACTGTTTTTT.

This clone was observed once. This CDR3 is CASSPGQGSSGNTIYF. CDR3 coding DNA: TGCGCCAGCAGCCCGGGACAGGGTTCTTCGGGAAACACCATATATTTT. This chain connects TRBV5-1 to TRBJ1-3, with TRBD1 matching over 9 bases. With 4 bases clipped from V and 4 bases from J, the junction kept 9 bases outside the gene matches. The CDR3 is 16 amino acids. Germline CDR1 and CDR2: SGHRS and YFSETQ.

The chain employs TRBV23-1 and TRBJ1-5; no reliable D call. TRBV23-1 is designated an ORF whose function remains uncertain. The CDR3 has 13 amino acids. V was clipped by 3 bases and J by 7 bases, with 10 bases between them. The CDR3 DNA sequence: TGCGCCAGCAGTCACCGTCCGGGACAGCCCCAGCATTTT. This gives the protein CASSHRPGQPQHF.

This clone was seen more than once but under ten times. The chain employs TRBV29-1 and TRBJ2-2; D gene ambiguous. V lost 4 bases and J 1 base, leaving 7 bases between the germline ends. The CDR3 sequence is 13 residues long. Germline V gene lookup returns CDR1 SQVTM and CDR2 ANQGSEA. CDR3 DNA sequence: TGCAGCGTTGGGCGGAGGAACACCGGGGAGCTGTTTTTT. This gives the protein CSVGRRNTGELFF.

This clone was found a few times. The chain links TRBV10-1 to TRBJ2-1; no firm D call. The germline V and J ends were trimmed by 8 bases and 4 bases, with 6 bases remaining between them. Germline V gene sequence: CDR1 WNHNN, CDR2 SYGVQD (reference sequence). CDR3 length: 11 residues. CDR3 in amino acids: CASGEYNEQFF. In DNA form, the CDR3 reads TGCGCCAGCGGAGAGTACAATGAGCAGTTCTTC.

The CDR3 here is CASSVPGQLIEELFF. The CDR3 DNA reads as TGTGCCAGCAGTGTTCCGGGACAGCTTATCGAGGAGCTGTTTTTT. The chain employs TRBV25-1 and TRBJ2-2, with 7 nucleotides matching TRBD1. V shed 4 bases, J shed 10 bases, and the junction held 12 bases outside the gene matches. The CDR3 has 15 amino acids. Germline V CDR1 and CDR2: MGHDK, SYGVNS.

The table lists this clone with a count of one. The J gene is TRBJ2-5, the V gene TRBV7-9, with 8 bases matching TRBD2. V shed 3 bases, J shed 2 bases, and the junction held 11 bases outside the gene matches. This CDR3 has 17 residues. CDR1 is SEHNR, CDR2 FQNEAQ, per germline (reference sequence). The CDR3, as DNA: TGTGCCAGCAGCTTGCCATTGAGTCAGCGGGGGCAAGAGACCCAGTACTTC. It is translated as CASSLPLSQRGQETQYF.

The DNA of the CDR3 is TGTGCCAGCAGTGAAATCGACGGGGTTGAAGCTTTCTTT. This gives the protein CASSEIDGVEAFF. The chain carries TRBV6-1 and TRBJ1-1; no firm D call. This CDR3 comprises 13 residues. Trimming took off 2 bases at V and 7 bases at J, with 11 bases between the two ends. CDR1 MNHNS and CDR2 SASEGT come from the germline V gene.

The rearrangement uses TRBV19 and TRBJ2-3; 8 nucleotides align to TRBD1. V shed 6 bases and J 1 base; nucleotides not matched to a gene: 6. Germline V gives CDR1 LNHDA, CDR2 SQIVND (reference sequence). This CDR3 contains 15 residues. The CDR3 sequence: CASRPGQVRTDTQYF. The CDR3 DNA is TGTGCCAGTAGACCGGGACAGGTGCGCACAGATACGCAGTATTTT.

The genes are TRBV2 and TRBJ2-3; TRBD2 matches 12 bases. CDR1 and CDR2 from the germline V gene are SNHLY and FYNNEI. This CDR3 region has 17 residues. Trimming removed 3 bases from V and 1 base from J; junction bases left unmatched: 5. The CDR3 reads CASSELAGGVGTDTQYF. Here the CDR3 DNA reads TGTGCCAGCAGTGAGCTAGCGGGAGGGGTGGGCACAGATACGCAGTATTTT.

The J gene is TRBJ2-7, the V gene TRBV7-9, with a weak D call TRBD2 (5 bases). This CDR3 is 11 amino acids long. Germline values: CDR1 SEHNR, CDR2 FQNEAQ (reference sequence). The chain's CDR3 is CVLGSSYEQYF. CDR3 sequence (DNA): TGTGTATTAGGGAGCTCCTACGAGCAGTACTTC.

The chain uses TRBV28 and TRBJ2-2; D call uncertain. CDR3 size: 13 residues. Trimming pared 6 bases from V and 3 bases from J, leaving 8 bases between. In germline, CDR1 is MDHEN, CDR2 SYDVKM. The CDR3 coding sequence is TGTGCCAGCAGATCCGGGTACACCGGGGAGCTGTTTTTT. Protein sequence: CASRSGYTGELFF.

The rearrangement joins TRBV10-1 to TRBJ2-7, with 9 positions matching TRBD2. Germline CDR1 is WNHNN and CDR2 is SYGVQD (reference sequence). The CDR3 is 14 amino acids. The junction had 6 bases not matched to a gene; V was cut back by 4 bases and J by 5 bases. CDR3 DNA sequence: TGCGCCAGCAGTGGGAATAGCGGGAGACACGAGCAGTACTTC. Its protein product is CASSGNSGRHEQYF.

The chain recombines TRBV27 with TRBJ1-2, with D tentatively TRBD1 (6 bases). V was shortened by 5 bases and J by 7 bases, with 14 bases between the two germline ends. Germline CDR1 MNHEY, CDR2 SMNVEV (reference sequence). CDR3 length: 13 residues. CDR3 protein: CASSANLGGGYTF. The DNA for the CDR3 is TGTGCCAGCAGTGCCAACTTAGGGGGTGGCTACACCTTC.

The genes are TRBV19 and TRBJ2-7, with 8 bases matching TRBD1. Germline lookup yields CDR1 LNHDA and CDR2 SQIVND (reference sequence). CDR3 length equals 13 residues. With 9 bases clipped from V and 4 bases from J, the junction kept 8 bases outside the gene matches. The CDR3 sequence is CASQDRESYEQYF. The CDR3 DNA sequence: TGTGCCAGCCAGGACAGGGAAAGTTACGAGCAGTACTTC. The full variable domain, with the rest looked up from reference TRBV19 and TRBJ2-7, is DGGITQSPKYLFRKEGQNVTLSCEQNLNHDAMYWYRQDPGQGLRLIYYSQIVNDFQKGDIAEGYSVSREKKESFPLTVTSAQKNPTAFYLCASQDRESYEQYFGPGTRLTVT.

The J gene is TRBJ1-1, the V gene TRBV28; D is ambiguous. Germline assignment: CDR1 MDHEN and CDR2 SYDVKM. The CDR3 has 14 residues. V lost 10 bases, J lost 4 bases, and 19 bases lay in between. The CDR3 bases are TGTGCCACCGAGACCGGTCCTACGGGCACTGAAGCTTTCTTT. Translated: CATETGPTGTEAFF.

The V and J genes are TRBV28 and TRBJ1-2, with D possibly TRBD1 on 5 matching bases. The CDR3 extends over 16 amino acids. V was trimmed by 5 bases and J by 3 bases, leaving 19 bases between them. Looked up from germline, CDR1 is MDHEN and CDR2 is SYDVKM. CDR3 nucleotides: TGTGCCAGCAGTCCCGGGGGGACGGTAGACCACTATGGCTACACCTTC. Residues: CASSPGGTVDHYGYTF.

This clone was observed a handful of times. This same CDR3 is encoded by further DNA sequences in the sample. V is TRBV9 and J is TRBJ2-7; the D gene is possibly TRBD2 (8 bases). V shed 4 bases and J shed 2 bases, with 16 bases lying between them. The CDR3 has 15 residues. Per the germline V gene, CDR1 is SGDLS and CDR2 is YYNGEE. The CDR3 spells CASSPRGREAYEQYF. The CDR3 region has the DNA TGTGCCAGCAGCCCTAGGGGGCGGGAGGCCTACGAGCAGTACTTC.